A single sample gave rise to the 3 T cell receptor beta chains below, sequenced in a study of blood T cells in healthy people across ages. Sample-barcoded 5' priming and a J-beta primer mix drove a second PCR of about 6 to 12 cycles. TCRdb re-called the 5' RACE reads with MiXCR, one entry per CDR3 protein. This sample carries about 1 million distinct CDR3 sequences, more than 35% of them seen once, and the ten largest clones take under 20%. The specimen was blood. The receptor set was obtained from a woman aged 55-70 years in good health.

This clonotype appeared many times. This chain joins TRBV12-3 or TRBV12-4 and TRBJ2-4, with D possibly being TRBD2 (6 bases). The V end was cut by 1 base, the J end by 13 bases, with 11 bases between. The CDR3 is 12 amino acids. CDR3 sequence reads: CASSLEPGEQYF. CDR3 coding DNA: TGTGCCAGCAGTTTAGAGCCGGGGGAGCAGTACTTC.

The chain carries TRBV29-1 and TRBJ2-3; D is undetermined. The V end was cut by 8 bases, the J end by 6 bases, with 12 bases between. The germline CDR1 and CDR2 sequences are SQVTM and ANQGSEA. This CDR3 comprises 11 residues. The CDR3 DNA sequence: TGCAGCCTTGCCGGAATGGATACGCAGTATTTT. Protein sequence: CSLAGMDTQYF.

This clonotype has ten or more counts. The gene calls are TRBV7-2 and TRBJ1-2; D is ambiguous. Trimming removed 0 bases at V and 0 bases at J, with 8 bases between. CDR3 length: 15 amino acids. Germline V gene sequence: CDR1 SGHTA, CDR2 FQGNSA. CDR3 coding DNA: TGTGCCAGCAGCTTAGCTCTGTCAGCTAACTATGGCTACACCTTC. Protein sequence: CASSLALSANYGYTF.